There are a few counts of the clone carrying this TCR beta chain. This entry comes from a study of blood T cell repertoires in COVID-19. The overall study: PBMCs, B-cell-depleted T cells, or T cells were the source of the cDNA or gDNA that made up the material.

Using immunoSEQ multiplex PCR, the repertoire was profiled, and TCRdb retains in-frame clones only, with some absent. The sample comprises approximately 96,000 clones, 70% to 90% of which are singletons, and just under 3% rests with the top ten. The receptor was derived from a woman of 80 years or more with acute or convalescent COVID-19. Material: peripheral blood.

In nucleotides, the CDR3 is TGTGCCAGCAGGACGGGACAGGGTCCTGGCTACACCTTC. Encoded protein: CASRTGQGPGYTF. The chain combines TRBV28 with TRBJ1-2; 9 bases fit TRBD1. This CDR3 region has 13 residues. Trimming removed 6 bases from V and 7 bases from J; junction bases left unmatched: 6. Germline CDR1 is MDHEN and CDR2 is SYDVKM.